This T cell receptor (beta chain) came from a study of blood T cell repertoires in COVID-19. On the study more broadly: PBMCs, B-cell-depleted T cells, or T cells provided the cDNA or gDNA that made up the material.

Clones were sequenced by immunoSEQ multiplex PCR, and TCRdb holds only the in-frame ones, with some missing. The sample records 250,000 to 350,000 clones, more than 90% being singletons. Study members were between 18 and 89 years old and lived in 24 US regions. Cohort placement rested on clinical history that participants reported themselves. V was pared by 0 bases and J by 1 base, with 7 bases between. Germline V lookup: CDR1 SGHNT, CDR2 YYREEE (reference sequence). CDR3 size: 15 residues. The sequenced sample consisted of PBMCs or T cells enriched from blood (not recorded which). The genes are TRBV5-4 and TRBJ2-2; D not resolved. The TCR originated in a woman aged 25 to 45 who had recovered from COVID-19. DNA of the CDR3: TGTGCCAGCAGCTTGGATTCACAGAACACCGGGGAGCTGTTTTTT. Translating it yields CASSLDSQNTGELFF. The complete variable domain, with remaining parts taken from reference TRBV5-4 and TRBJ2-2, reads ETGVTQSPTHLIKTRGQQVTLRCSSQSGHNTVSWYQQALGQGPQFIFQYYREEENGRGNFPPRFSGLQFPNYSSELNVNALELDDSALYLCASSLDSQNTGELFFGEGSRLTVL.